The 8 T cell receptor beta chains in this list originate from one sample, sequenced in a study of T-cell memory formation after mild COVID-19. MiXCR was run by TCRdb on the 5' RACE reads, yielding one entry per CDR3 protein. This table holds around 510,000 distinct CDR3 sequences, about 20% found once. The specimen sequenced was PBMCs or a T cell subset sorted from them (not recorded which). Receptors were obtained from an adult woman who had mild COVID-19 (a few samples of this study predate the infection). Cell type and time point are not known.

The chain has TRBV9 and TRBJ2-3; 14 bases align to TRBD2. Germline V lookup: CDR1 SGDLS, CDR2 YYNGEE. The trim removed 2 bases at V and 3 bases at J, leaving 5 bases unmatched. The CDR3 spans 17 residues. CDR3 sequence reads: CASSVTSGGAGTDTQYF. Written as DNA, the CDR3 is TGTGCCAGCAGCGTGACTAGCGGGGGGGCTGGTACAGATACGCAGTATTTT.

This clonotype occurred many times. This rearrangement joins TRBV12-3 or TRBV12-4 to TRBJ2-3; 9 positions match TRBD1. CDR3 length: 14 amino acids. Trimming took 8 bases from V and 1 from J; bases not matched to a gene: 4. CDR3 in DNA: TGTGCCAGCCGCCGGACAGGGGGCACAGATACGCAGTATTTT. It encodes CASRRTGGTDTQYF.

In this sample, this clonotype turned up many times. The chain recombines TRBV5-1 with TRBJ2-1; D not resolved. CDR1 and CDR2 from the germline V gene are SGHRS and YFSETQ. V was pared by 1 base and J by 12 bases, with 14 bases between. The CDR3 totals 13 residues. CDR3 DNA: TGCGCCAGCAGCTTGACTCCGTCGATGGGGCAGTTCTTC. It specifies CASSLTPSMGQFF.

The gene calls are TRBV7-3 and TRBJ1-1; maybe TRBD1 (6 bases). The V gene lost 4 bases and the J gene lost 3 bases, with 9 bases spanning the gap. The germline CDR1 and CDR2 sequences are SGHTA and FQGTGA. The CDR3 runs 13 residues. As DNA, the CDR3 is TGTGCCAGCAGCTCGAGGGGGGACACTGAAGCTTTCTTT. Translation gives CASSSRGDTEAFF.

This chain joins TRBV27 and TRBJ2-2, with 7 bases matching TRBD1. Germline V gene sequence: CDR1 MNHEY, CDR2 SMNVEV (reference sequence). CDR3 size: 15 residues. V dropped 3 bases and J dropped 4; count of bases not matched to a gene: 5. The CDR3 reads CASSLKTGSTGELFF. For the CDR3, the DNA is TGTGCCAGCAGTTTGAAGACAGGGTCCACCGGGGAGCTGTTTTTT.

The CDR3 DNA follows: TGTGCCAGCCGGGGAGGCGGCGAGGGGAGCAATGAGCAGTTCTTC. Translated: CASRGGGEGSNEQFF. The chain has TRBV6-2 or TRBV6-3 and TRBJ2-1; a possible D gene is TRBD2 (6 bases). The CDR3 is made up of 15 amino acids. Germline lookup yields CDR1 MNHEY and CDR2 SVGEGT. The V end was cut by 8 bases, the J end by 6 bases, with 20 bases between.

This clonotype was counted at least ten times. This rearrangement joins TRBV12-3 or TRBV12-4 to TRBJ1-5, with TRBD1 matching 7 bases. After removal of 1 base from V and 6 bases from J, the junction contained 9 bases not matched to a gene. This CDR3 is 16 amino acids long. DNA of the CDR3: TGTGCCAGCAGTTTAGGTGGGAACAGGGGATCTCAGCCCCAGCATTTT. The encoded protein is CASSLGGNRGSQPQHF.

This chain links TRBV12-3 or TRBV12-4 with TRBJ1-1; D might be TRBD1 (6 bases). This CDR3 spans 14 amino acids. V was shortened by 3 bases and J by 10 bases, with 18 bases between the two germline ends. CDR3 nucleotide sequence: TGTGCCAGCAGTTTTAGGTCACAGGGTAGAGGAGCTTTCTTT. This codes for CASSFRSQGRGAFF.